This TCR beta chain is drawn from a study of shared clonotypes between healthy human individuals. Regarding the study as a whole: In this cohort, only blood was sampled, and tissue repertoires likely differ. It was the few donors that limited the genetic and exposure-history diversity represented.

With regard to this clone: Antigen unknown.

In germline, CDR1 is LNHDA, CDR2 SQIVND (reference sequence). The J segment lost 7 bases and the V segment lost 6 bases, leaving 12 bases of the junction unmatched. The CDR3 extends over 17 amino acids. Methods used by the authors: ImmunoSEQ junction-only sequences lacked quality scores, so their filtering differed. Profiling relied on immunoSEQ multiplex PCR, and the TCRdb table lists in-frame clones only, not all of them. That table gives V, J and clone size, and the DNA gave D and trimming. Here the sample spans over a million clones, roughly 96% being singletons. The chain has TRBV19 and TRBJ2-1; 13 nucleotides align to TRBD2. Sequencing was performed on naive CD4+ T cells sorted from blood. The subset: CD45RA+ positively selected. The sequence was collected from a man in his thirties or forties in good health. The CDR3 spells CASRPGTSGMRRNEQFF. Written as DNA, the CDR3 is TGTGCCAGTAGGCCGGGGACTAGCGGGATGCGAAGGAATGAGCAGTTCTTC.